This T cell receptor (beta chain) was found in a study of Graves' ophthalmopathy and Graves' hyperthyroidism (dated 2018 in TCRdb). For the wider study: Peripheral blood was collected at initial diagnosis, before any treatment. Once sampling was done, hyperthyroidism patients were given methimazole at a starting dose of 30 mg daily, while ophthalmopathy patients were given high-dose intravenous methylprednisolone. For independent validation, a separate cohort was made up of 18 to 20 hyperthyroidism patients plus 17 patients who later progressed from hyperthyroidism to ophthalmopathy. In total, over 130 blood samples were TCR-sequenced: roughly 45 ophthalmopathy, roughly 77 hyperthyroidism and some 17 hyperthyroidism-to-ophthalmopathy patients. In roughly six hyperthyroidism patients, the T-cell repertoires found in thyroid tissue were compared with those found in blood. TCR beta repertoire signatures were used to distinguish Graves' ophthalmopathy from Graves' hyperthyroidism and to predict progression to ophthalmopathy. The roughly 94 discovery patients were randomly split 7:3 into training and test sets. To explore V-J signatures that separate ophthalmopathy from hyperthyroidism, a discovery set of about a hundred patients was enrolled, consisting of under 50 with ophthalmopathy and fewer than 60 with stable hyperthyroidism.

Ophthalmopathy patients had moderately to severely active disease, Clinical Activity Score of at least 3, NOSPECS grade of at least 4, and disease duration under 3 months. Patients with other autoimmune diseases, uncontrolled infections, pregnancy or lactation were excluded from the study. Clinical symptoms, serum thyroxine, TRAb, thyroid ultrasound and orbital computed tomography formed the basis of the diagnosis. Using Ficoll-Paque density gradient centrifugation, PBMCs were isolated from 10 ml of fresh peripheral blood. Trizol reagent was used to extract the total RNA, and its quality was then checked on an Agilent 2100 Bioanalyzer. Relative to germline, V is 1 base shorter and J is 1 base shorter, with 11 bases between their ends. From the germline V gene (reference sequence), CDR1 is DFQATT and CDR2 is SNEGSKA. There are 15 amino acids in the CDR3, from cysteine to phenylalanine inclusive. Only the CDR3 region is kept as DNA, spanning 45 bases read in frame from base 1.

Points the paper makes about the study in general: Most expanded thyroid clonotypes with a frequency above 0.001 also appeared in blood, which suggests that blood repertoires may reflect the immune response in the thyroid. Sample size was not statistically predetermined, and group allocation was not concealed from the investigators. Ophthalmopathy was separated from stable hyperthyroidism by the 13-signature model with 85% to 90% sensitivity and just under 84% specificity in cross-validation and with 80%/75% in the test set. In validation, the model predicted ophthalmopathy progression with about 64% sensitivity and less than 80% specificity; 12 predicted patients were CT-confirmed with GO in a median of around 6 months.

For repertoire sequencing, TCR beta CDR3 regions were amplified from RNA transcripts. The first round was an RT-PCR using HTBI primers with the Qiagen OneStep RT-PCR kit, and this first round was followed by a second-round multiplex PCR, then size selection and purification. The libraries underwent paired-end sequencing with 100 bp reads on an Illumina HiSeq2000. Per the original workflow: Reads were processed with SOAPnuke, discarding reads with adapters, uncalled bases, mean Phred below 15, or no exact constant-primer or identifier match. High-quality paired reads were merged with COPE v1.2.5. Each unique nucleotide sequence was treated as a clonotype, and MiTCR v1.1 was used to align the clonotypes to the IMGT TRB V, D and J references. Only V-J combinations with frequency above 0.0001 were analysed, covering 99% to 99.2% of repertoires. A TCR clonal expansion and chaos score per V-J combination was defined as the ratio of F50 clonal expansion to chaos observed in the TCRdist matrix. Welch's t-statistics and random forest were used to reduce features to about 13 V-J combinations, which were fed into a naive Bayes classifier. Thyroid-blood repertoire similarity was quantified with the Morisita-Horn index. Using fastp at Q25 and MiXCR, TCRdb reprocessed the public reads and kept productive beta chains. Each entry merges the rows of one CDR3 protein and shows their most common DNA and genes. The V and J calls follow TCRdb's processing rather than the paper's. The sample table records approximately 460,000 distinct CDR3 sequences; around 14% of these occur just once. Jointly, the top ten make up about 9.4% of the sample.

This clonotype was seen many times. Its specific antigen is unknown. No base qualities exist here, and no much larger clone lies one base off it. The chain is assembled from TRBV20-1 and TRBJ2-4, with a tentative D gene TRBD2 over 5 matching bases. The clonotype comes from a woman aged 25 to 45 with Graves' ophthalmopathy. Donor details come from another sample of the same person, matched by shared clones. The sample consisted of blood. Here the CDR3 is given as CSARVLRGAKNIQYF. The DNA sequence is given as TGCAGTGCTAGAGTTCTCAGAGGGGCCAAAAACATTCAGTACTTC.